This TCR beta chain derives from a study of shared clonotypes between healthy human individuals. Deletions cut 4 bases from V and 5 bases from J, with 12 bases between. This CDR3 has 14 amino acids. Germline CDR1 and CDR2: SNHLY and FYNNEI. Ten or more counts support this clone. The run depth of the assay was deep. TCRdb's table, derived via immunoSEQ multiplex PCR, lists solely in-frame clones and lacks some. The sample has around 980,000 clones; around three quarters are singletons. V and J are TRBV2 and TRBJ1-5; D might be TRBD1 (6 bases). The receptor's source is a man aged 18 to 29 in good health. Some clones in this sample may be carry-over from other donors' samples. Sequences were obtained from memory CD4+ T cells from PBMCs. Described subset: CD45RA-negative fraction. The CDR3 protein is CASSVQGGYQPQHF. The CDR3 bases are TGTGCCAGCAGTGTACAGGGAGGTTATCAGCCCCAGCATTTT.